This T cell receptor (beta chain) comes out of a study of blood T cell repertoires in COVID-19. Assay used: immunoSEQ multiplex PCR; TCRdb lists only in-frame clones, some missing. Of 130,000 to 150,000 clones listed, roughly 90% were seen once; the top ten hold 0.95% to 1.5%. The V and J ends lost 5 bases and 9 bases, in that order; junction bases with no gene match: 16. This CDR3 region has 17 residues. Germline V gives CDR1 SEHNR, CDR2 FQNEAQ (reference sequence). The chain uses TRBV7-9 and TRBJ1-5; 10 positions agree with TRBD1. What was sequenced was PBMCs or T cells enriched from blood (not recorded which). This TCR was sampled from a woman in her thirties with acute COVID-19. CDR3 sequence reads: CASSVISGTGAGGPQHF. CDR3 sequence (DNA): TGTGCCAGCAGCGTAATTTCCGGGACAGGGGCCGGTGGGCCCCAGCATTTT.